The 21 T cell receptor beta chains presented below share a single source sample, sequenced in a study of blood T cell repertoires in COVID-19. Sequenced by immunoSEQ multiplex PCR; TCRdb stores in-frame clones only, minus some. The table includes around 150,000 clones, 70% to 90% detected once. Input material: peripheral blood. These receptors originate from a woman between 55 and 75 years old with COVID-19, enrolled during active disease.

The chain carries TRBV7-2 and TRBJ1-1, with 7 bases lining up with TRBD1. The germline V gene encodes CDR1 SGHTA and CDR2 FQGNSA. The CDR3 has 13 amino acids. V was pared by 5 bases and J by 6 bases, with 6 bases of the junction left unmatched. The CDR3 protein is CASSIRGWAEAFF. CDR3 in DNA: TGTGCCAGCAGCATCAGGGGGTGGGCTGAAGCTTTCTTT.

The CDR3: CASSNRGWDNSPLHF. CDR3 bases: TGTGCCAGTAGTAACAGGGGTTGGGATAATTCACCCCTCCACTTT. V is TRBV19 and J is TRBJ1-6; 7 nucleotides align to TRBD1. V lost 4 bases to trimming and J lost 5 bases; unmatched junction nucleotides: 5. The CDR3 length is 15 residues. Germline V gene sequence: CDR1 LNHDA, CDR2 SQIVND (reference sequence).

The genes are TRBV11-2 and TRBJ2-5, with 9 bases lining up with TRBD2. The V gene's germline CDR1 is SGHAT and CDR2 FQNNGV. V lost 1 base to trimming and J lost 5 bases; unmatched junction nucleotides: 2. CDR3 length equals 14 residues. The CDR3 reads CASSLVSGRETQYF. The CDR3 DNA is TGTGCCAGCAGCTTAGTAAGCGGGAGGGAGACCCAGTACTTC.

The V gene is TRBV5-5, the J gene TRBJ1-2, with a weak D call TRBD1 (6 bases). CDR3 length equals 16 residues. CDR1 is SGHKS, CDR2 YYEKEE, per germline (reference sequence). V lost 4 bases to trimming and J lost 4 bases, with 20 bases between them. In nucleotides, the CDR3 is TGTGCCAGCAGCCCTAAGGTAAAGGGGGTCGCCTATGGCTACACCTTC. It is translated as CASSPKVKGVAYGYTF.

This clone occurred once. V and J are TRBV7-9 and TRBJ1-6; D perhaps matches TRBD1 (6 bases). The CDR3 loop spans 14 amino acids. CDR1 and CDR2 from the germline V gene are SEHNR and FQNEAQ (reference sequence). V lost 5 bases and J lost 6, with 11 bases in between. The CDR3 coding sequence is TGTGCCAGCAGCCCCCGGGGGGCTAATTCACCCCTCCACTTT. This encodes CASSPRGANSPLHF. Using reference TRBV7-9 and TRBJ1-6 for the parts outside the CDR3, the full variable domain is DTGVSQNPRHKITKRGQNVTFRCDPISEHNRLYWYRQTLGQGPEFLTYFQNEAQLEKSRLLSDRFSAERPKGSFSTLEIQRTEQGDSAMYLCASSPRGANSPLHFGNGTRLTVT.

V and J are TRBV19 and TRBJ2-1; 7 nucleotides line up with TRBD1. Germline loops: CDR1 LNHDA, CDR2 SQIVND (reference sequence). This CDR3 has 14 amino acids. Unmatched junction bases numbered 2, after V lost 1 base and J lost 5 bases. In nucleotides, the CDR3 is TGTGCCAGTAGTATAGTGACAGGGAACAATGAGCAGTTCTTC. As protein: CASSIVTGNNEQFF.

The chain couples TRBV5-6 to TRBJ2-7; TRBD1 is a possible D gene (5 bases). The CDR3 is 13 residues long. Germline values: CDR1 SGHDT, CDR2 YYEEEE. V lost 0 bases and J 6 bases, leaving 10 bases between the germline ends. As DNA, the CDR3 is TGTGCCAGCAGCTTGGGTGGCAGGGTCGAGCAGTACTTC. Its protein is CASSLGGRVEQYF.

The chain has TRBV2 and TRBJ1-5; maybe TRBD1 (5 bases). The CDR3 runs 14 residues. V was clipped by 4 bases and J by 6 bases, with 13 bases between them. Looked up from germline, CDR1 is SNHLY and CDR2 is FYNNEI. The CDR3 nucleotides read TGTGCCAGCAGTGTGGGGGGGAGTGCTCAGCCCCAGCATTTT. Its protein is CASSVGGSAQPQHF.

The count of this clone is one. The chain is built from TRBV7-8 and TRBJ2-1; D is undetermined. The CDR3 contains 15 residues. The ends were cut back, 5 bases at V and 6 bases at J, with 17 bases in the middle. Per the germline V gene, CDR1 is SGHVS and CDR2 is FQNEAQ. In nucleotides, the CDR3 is TGTGCCAGCAGCCGTCCGGGTAACTTTCTCAATGAGCAGTTCTTC. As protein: CASSRPGNFLNEQFF.

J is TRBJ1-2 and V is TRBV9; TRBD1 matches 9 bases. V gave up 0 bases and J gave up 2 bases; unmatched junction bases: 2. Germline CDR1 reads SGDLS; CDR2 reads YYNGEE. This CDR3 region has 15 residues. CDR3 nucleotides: TGTGCCAGCAGCGTAGGAGGGACAGGGAACTATGGCTACACCTTC. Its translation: CASSVGGTGNYGYTF.

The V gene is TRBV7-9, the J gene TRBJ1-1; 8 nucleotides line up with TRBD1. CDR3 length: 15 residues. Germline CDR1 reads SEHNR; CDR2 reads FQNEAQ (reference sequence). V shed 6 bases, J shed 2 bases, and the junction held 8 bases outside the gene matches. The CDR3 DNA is TGTGCCAGCAGTTACCTGACAGGGGACAACACTGAAGCTTTCTTT. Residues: CASSYLTGDNTEAFF.

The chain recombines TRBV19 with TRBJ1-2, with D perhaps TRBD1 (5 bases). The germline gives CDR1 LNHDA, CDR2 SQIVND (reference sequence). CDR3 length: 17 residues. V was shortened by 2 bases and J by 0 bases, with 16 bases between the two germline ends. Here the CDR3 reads CASSITRQLTSNYGYTF. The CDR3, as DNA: TGTGCCAGTAGTATAACCCGACAGCTAACCTCTAACTATGGCTACACCTTC.

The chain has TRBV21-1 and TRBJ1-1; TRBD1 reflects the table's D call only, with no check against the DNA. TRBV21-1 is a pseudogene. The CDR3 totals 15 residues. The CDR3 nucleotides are TGTGCCAGCAGAAACAGGCCCGTTTTATCCACTGAAGCTTTCTTT. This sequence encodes CASRNRPVLSTEAFF.

The CDR3, as DNA: TGCGCCAGCAGCTTGGGGACCGGGCGGGGGCCCCAGCATTTT. Its protein product is CASSLGTGRGPQHF. V gene TRBV5-1 combines with J gene TRBJ1-5; D not certain. The CDR3 is 14 amino acids. The germline V gene encodes CDR1 SGHRS and CDR2 YFSETQ. With 0 bases removed from V and 9 bases from J, the gap between germline ends came to 13 bases.

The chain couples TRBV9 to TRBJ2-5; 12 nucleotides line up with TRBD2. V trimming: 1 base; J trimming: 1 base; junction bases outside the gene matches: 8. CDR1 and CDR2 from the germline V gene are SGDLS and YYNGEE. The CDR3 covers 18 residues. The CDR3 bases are TGTGCCAGCAGCGTAAGTTCCTCACTAGCGGGAGGCCAAGAGACCCAGTACTTC. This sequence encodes CASSVSSSLAGGQETQYF.

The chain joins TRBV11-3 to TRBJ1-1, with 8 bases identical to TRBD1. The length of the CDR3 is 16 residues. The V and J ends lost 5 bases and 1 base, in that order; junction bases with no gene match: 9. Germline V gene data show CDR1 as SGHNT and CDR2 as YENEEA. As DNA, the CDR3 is TGTGCCAGCAGCCGACGGACAGGGACGAGGAACACTGAAGCTTTCTTT. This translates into CASSRRTGTRNTEAFF. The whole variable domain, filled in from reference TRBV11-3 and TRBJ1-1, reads EAGVVQSPRYKIIEKKQPVAFWCNPISGHNTLYWYLQNLGQGPELLIRYENEEAVDDSQLPKDRFSAERLKGVDSTLKIQPAELGDSAVYLCASSRRTGTRNTEAFFGQGTRLTVV.

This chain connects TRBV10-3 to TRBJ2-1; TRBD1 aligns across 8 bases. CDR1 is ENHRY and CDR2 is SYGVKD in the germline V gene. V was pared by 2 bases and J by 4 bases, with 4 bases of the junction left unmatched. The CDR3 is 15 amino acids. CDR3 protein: CAISEGQGNYNEQFF. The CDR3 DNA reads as TGTGCCATCAGTGAGGGACAGGGAAATTACAATGAGCAGTTCTTC.

The CDR3 region has the DNA TGTGCCAGCAGCTTAAACGGCCTAGCGGGAGGACTGAATTACAATGAGCAGTTCTTC. Its protein product is CASSLNGLAGGLNYNEQFF. The J gene is TRBJ2-1, the V gene TRBV11-2; 11 nucleotides align to TRBD2. Germline V lookup: CDR1 SGHAT, CDR2 FQNNGV. Trimming removed 2 bases from V and 4 bases from J; junction bases left unmatched: 13. The CDR3 totals 19 residues.

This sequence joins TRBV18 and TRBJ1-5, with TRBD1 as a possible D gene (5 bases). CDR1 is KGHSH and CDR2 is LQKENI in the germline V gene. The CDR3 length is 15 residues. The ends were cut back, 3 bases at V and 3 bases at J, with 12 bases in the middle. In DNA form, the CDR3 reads TGTGCCAGCTCACCGTCGGGACTACTCAATCAGCCCCAGCATTTT. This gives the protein CASSPSGLLNQPQHF.

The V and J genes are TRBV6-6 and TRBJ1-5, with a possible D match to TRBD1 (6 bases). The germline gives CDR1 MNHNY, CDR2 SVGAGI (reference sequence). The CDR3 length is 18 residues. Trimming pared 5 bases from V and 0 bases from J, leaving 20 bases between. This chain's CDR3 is CASSPPGWDTRSNQPQHF. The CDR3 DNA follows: TGTGCCAGCAGTCCGCCGGGGTGGGACACTCGTAGCAATCAGCCCCAGCATTTT.

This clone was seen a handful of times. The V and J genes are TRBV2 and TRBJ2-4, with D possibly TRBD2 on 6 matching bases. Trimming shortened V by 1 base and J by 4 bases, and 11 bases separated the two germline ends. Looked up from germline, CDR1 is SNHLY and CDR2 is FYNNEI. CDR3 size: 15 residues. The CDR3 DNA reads TGTGCCAGCAGTGAAGGTGGGGCGGGGAAAAACATTCAGTACTTC. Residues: CASSEGGAGKNIQYF. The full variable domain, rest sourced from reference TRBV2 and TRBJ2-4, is EPEVTQTPSHQVTQMGQEVILRCVPISNHLYFYWYRQILGQKVEFLVSFYNNEISEKSEIFDDQFSVERPDGSNFTLKIRSTKLEDSAMYFCASSEGGAGKNIQYFGAGTRLSVL.